Listed below are T cell receptor beta chains from one sample, sequenced in a study of Graves' ophthalmopathy and Graves' hyperthyroidism. TCRdb fed the multiplex PCR reads into MiXCR, producing one record per CDR3 protein. Of 200,000 to 250,000 distinct CDR3 sequences listed, around 30% are singletons. Sequencing was performed on peripheral blood. The receptors derive from a man aged 45-60 years with Graves' ophthalmopathy. The CDR3 runs from the conserved cysteine through the conserved F or W. A D gene is named only where the DNA matches it firmly. Some rows have no size entry. The others give once, few or many, or a class for an expanded clone.

.,.,TRBV6-2/TRBV6-3,TRBJ1-1,TGTGCGAGCAGTTACTCTATAATCTCACCTAAGAGACAGGAAGCTTTCTTT,CASSYSIISPKRQEAFF
many,.,TRBV6-5,TRBJ1-5,TGTGCCAGCAGTTACTCGCCAGGCAATCAGCCCCAGCATTTT,CASSYSPGNQPQHF
few,.,TRBV19,TRBJ2-4,TGTGCCAGTTCTAGGGACCCCCGCGACATTCAGTACTTC,CASSRDPRDIQYF
many,.,TRBV28,TRBJ1-5,TGTGCCAGCAGTCCGGGTGAGGGGGGCAATCAGCCCCAGCATTTT,CASSPGEGGNQPQHF
many,.,TRBV19,TRBJ1-5,TGTGCCAGTATTAACCCCAGGGTCTTTGGTCAGCCCCAGCATTTT,CASINPRVFGQPQHF
many,TRBD1,TRBV6-2/TRBV6-3,TRBJ1-5,TGTGCCAGCAGGCGTGACAGGGCCAATCAGCCCCAGCATTTT,CASRRDRANQPQHF
many,TRBD1,TRBV3-1,TRBJ2-5,TGTGCCAGCAGCCGGTCAACTGGACAGGGTGTAATCCAGTACTTC,CASSRSTGQGVIQYF
.,.,TRBV19,TRBJ2-2,TGTGCCAGTAGTATCGGGTCGGAAAACACCGGGGAGCTGTTTTTT,CASSIGSENTGELFF
many,TRBD2,TRBV6-1,TRBJ2-7,TGTGCCAGCAGTGACGGGAGCGGGATTATCGAGCAGTACTTC,CASSDGSGIIEQYF
many,TRBD2,TRBV2,TRBJ2-7,TGTGCCAGCAGTGCCCGGGAGGACGGATTCTACGAGCAGTACTTC,CASSAREDGFYEQYF
many,TRBD1,TRBV2,TRBJ2-7,TGTGCCAGCAAGAAGACAGGGGGGAACTCCTACGAGCAGTACTTC,CASKKTGGNSYEQYF
.,TRBD1,TRBV19,TRBJ1-5,TGTGCCAGTAGTATCCAGGGGGCGGCTTATAGCAATCAGCCCCAGCATTTT,CASSIQGAAYSNQPQHF
many,.,TRBV12-3/TRBV12-4,TRBJ2-7,TGTGCCAGCAGGAATGGAGATGGGGCCTACGAGCAGTACTTC,CASRNGDGAYEQYF
many,.,TRBV7-9,TRBJ1-2,TGTGCCAGCAGCTTAATCGACGGAAATGGCTACACCTTC,CASSLIDGNGYTF
many,TRBD1,TRBV5-5,TRBJ1-1,TGTGCCAGCAGCTTCCAACAGGGGGTAGAGGCTTTCTTT,CASSFQQGVEAFF
many,.,TRBV12-3/TRBV12-4,TRBJ2-5,TGTGCCAGCAGTTTAGGGTTGGGATTAGAGACCCAGTACTTC,CASSLGLGLETQYF
many,TRBD2,TRBV19,TRBJ2-7,TGTGCCAGTAGTATCTCAGCGGGAGTCTCCGAGCAGTACTTC,CASSISAGVSEQYF
many,.,TRBV3-1,TRBJ1-6,TGTGCCAGCAGCCTCCTTCGGAATTCACCCCTCCACTTT,CASSLLRNSPLHF
many,TRBD2,TRBV7-6,TRBJ2-7,TGTGCCAGCAGCTCGGGAGGGTACTACGAGCAGTACTTC,CASSSGGYYEQYF
many,.,TRBV18,TRBJ2-5,TGTGCCAGCTCACTTAGGACCGGAGGGGCAGAGACCCAGTACTTC,CASSLRTGGAETQYF
many,TRBD1,TRBV6-2/TRBV6-3,TRBJ2-2,TGTGCCAGCAGTTACTCGGGACAGGGGACCGGGGAGCTGTTTTTT,CASSYSGQGTGELFF
.,TRBD1,TRBV7-8,TRBJ1-1,TGTGCCAGCAGTACGCGCTCCGGGACAGGGCTGAACACTGAAGCTTTCTTT,CASSTRSGTGLNTEAFF
many,.,TRBV20-1,TRBJ1-2,TGCAGTGCCGACGACAGGAGGAGCTATGGCTACACCTTC,CSADDRRSYGYTF
.,.,TRBV7-2,TRBJ2-7,TGTGCCAGCAGCTTAGAACCGGGACGGGGAGCTAATGCCTTC,CASSLEPGRGANAF
many,.,TRBV5-4,TRBJ2-5,TGTGCCAGCAGCTTGGTTCAGACCGAGACCCAGTACTTC,CASSLVQTETQYF
many,.,TRBV10-3,TRBJ1-5,TGTGCCATCAGTGAGTCGTCATCCCAGCCCCAGCATTTT,CAISESSSQPQHF
few,.,TRBV24-1,TRBJ1-2,TGTGCCACCCCTCTTAACACTTACTATGGCTACACCTTC,CATPLNTYYGYTF
many,.,TRBV7-3,TRBJ2-7,TGTGCCAGCAGCTTTTTTCAAGGGGCCTACGAGCAGTACTTC,CASSFFQGAYEQYF
few,.,TRBV6-1,TRBJ1-5,TGTGCCAGCAGTAGGAACCCCGGAAGAGCCAATCAGCCCCAGCATTTT,CASSRNPGRANQPQHF
many,TRBD1,TRBV6-5,TRBJ2-7,TGTGCCAGCAACAGGGGGAGTACCTACGAGCAGTACTTC,CASNRGSTYEQYF
many,.,TRBV29-1,TRBJ1-1,TGCAGCGTTGTGGGACCGAACACTGAAGCTTTCTTT,CSVVGPNTEAFF
many,TRBD1,TRBV5-1,TRBJ2-5,TGCGCCAGCAGCCTAAACAGGGGGCGTCGGGAGACCCAGTACTTC,CASSLNRGRRETQYF
many,.,TRBV12-3/TRBV12-4,TRBJ2-3,TGTGCCAGCAGTTTGGGGCTAGCCAGCGAGGATACGCAGTATTTT,CASSLGLASEDTQYF
few,TRBD1,TRBV18,TRBJ2-5,TGTGCCAGCTCACCGGGACAGCCTCCGCAAGAGACCCAGTACTTC,CASSPGQPPQETQYF
many,.,TRBV10-2,TRBJ2-7,TGCGCCAGCAGTGAAGGGGGGGCCGAGCAGTACTTC,CASSEGGAEQYF
.,.,TRBV12-3/TRBV12-4,TRBJ1-6,TGTGCCAGCAGAACCCCGGGGACCAATAATTCACCCCTCCACTTT,CASRTPGTNNSPLHF